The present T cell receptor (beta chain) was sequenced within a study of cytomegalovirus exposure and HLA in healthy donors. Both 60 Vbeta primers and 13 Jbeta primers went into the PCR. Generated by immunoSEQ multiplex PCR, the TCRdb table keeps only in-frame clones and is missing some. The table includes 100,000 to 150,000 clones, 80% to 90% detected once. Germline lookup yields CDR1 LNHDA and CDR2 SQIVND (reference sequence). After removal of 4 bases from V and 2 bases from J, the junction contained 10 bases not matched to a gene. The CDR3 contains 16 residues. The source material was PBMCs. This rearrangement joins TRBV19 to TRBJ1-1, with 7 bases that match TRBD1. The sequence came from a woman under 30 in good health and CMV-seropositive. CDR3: CASSTTGAKGNTEAFF. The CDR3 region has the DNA TGTGCCAGTAGTACAACAGGGGCGAAAGGAAACACTGAAGCTTTCTTT.